This T cell receptor beta chain was captured in a study of blood T cell repertoires in COVID-19. Study context: Samples of COVID-19 (acute and convalescent) were obtained from the United States, Italy and Spain. Sample material is recorded as cDNA or gDNA derived from T cells, B-cell-depleted T cells, or PBMCs.

The CDR3 is made up of 14 amino acids. The germline V and J ends were trimmed by 4 bases and 5 bases, with 15 bases remaining between them. Per germline, CDR1 SGHNT and CDR2 YYREEE (reference sequence). In the original workflow: Amplifying reference gene primers gave estimates of nucleated cell counts. Here immunoSEQ multiplex PCR was the method, and the copy in TCRdb shows in-frame clones only, minus some. V, J and clone size derive from that table, while D and trimming were established from the DNA sequence. This table has roughly 80,000 clones, around four fifths appearing once. The sample comprised peripheral blood. The clonotype was recovered from a human donor in a cohort sampled during active COVID-19. V usage is TRBV5-4 and J usage is TRBJ2-5; D perhaps matches TRBD2 (6 bases). CDR3 sequence (DNA): TGTGCCAGCAGCCTCCAGGGAGGCGGGGAGACCCAGTACTTC. Translation gives CASSLQGGGETQYF.